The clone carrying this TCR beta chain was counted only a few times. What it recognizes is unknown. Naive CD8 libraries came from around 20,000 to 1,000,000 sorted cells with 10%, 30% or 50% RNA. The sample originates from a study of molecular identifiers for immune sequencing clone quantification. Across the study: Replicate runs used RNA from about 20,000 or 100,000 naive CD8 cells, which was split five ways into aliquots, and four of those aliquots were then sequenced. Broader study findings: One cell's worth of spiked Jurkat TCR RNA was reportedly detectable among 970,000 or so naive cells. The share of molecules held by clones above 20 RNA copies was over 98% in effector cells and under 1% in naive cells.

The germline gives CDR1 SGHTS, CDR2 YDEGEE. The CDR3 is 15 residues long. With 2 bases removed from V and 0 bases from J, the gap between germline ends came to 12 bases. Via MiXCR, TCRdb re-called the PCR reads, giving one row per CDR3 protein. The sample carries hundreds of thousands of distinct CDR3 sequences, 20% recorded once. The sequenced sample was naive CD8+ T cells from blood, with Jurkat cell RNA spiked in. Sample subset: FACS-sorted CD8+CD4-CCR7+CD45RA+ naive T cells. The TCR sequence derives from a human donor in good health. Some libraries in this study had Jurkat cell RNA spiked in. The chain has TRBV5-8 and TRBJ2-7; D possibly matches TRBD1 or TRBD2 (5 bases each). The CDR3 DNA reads TGTGCCAGCAGCTTCGGGACGGCTTTCTCCTACGAGCAGTACTTC. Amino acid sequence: CASSFGTAFSYEQYF. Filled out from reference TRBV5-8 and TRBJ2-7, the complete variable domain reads EAGVTQSPTHLIKTRGQQATLRCSPISGHTSVYWYQQALGLGLQFLLWYDEGEERNRGNFPPRFSGRQFPNYSSELNVNALELEDSALYLCASSFGTAFSYEQYFGPGTRLTVT.